These 4 T cell receptor beta chains were all obtained from the same sample, sequenced in a study of post-analysis software for immune sequencing data. Findings of the study overall: Five or six TRBV segments, TRBV5-6, TRBV5-1 and TRBV20-1 among them, were found more frequent in patients than controls.

Prepared libraries of TCR beta cDNA carried unique molecular identifiers. TCRdb re-called the PCR reads through MiXCR, storing one row per CDR3 protein. This sample has roughly 540,000 distinct CDR3 sequences, with roughly 34% found just once. Their recognized antigens are unknown. Sequenced input: blood. The receptors were gathered from a girl under 18 with multiple sclerosis.

In this sample, this clonotype turned up a few times. V gene TRBV25-1 combines with J gene TRBJ2-3; D may be TRBD2 (6 bases). The CDR3 loop spans 15 amino acids. CDR1 and CDR2 from the germline V gene are MGHDK and SYGVNS. Between the trimmed V and J ends, which lost 4 bases and 2 bases, there was a span of 13 bases. The CDR3 region is CASSAGRLFTDTQYF. The CDR3 DNA reads as TGTGCCAGCAGTGCAGGGAGGCTTTTCACAGATACGCAGTATTTT.

This clonotype was counted a few times. The junction and the germline gene differ at one end; a read error may be behind it. V gene TRBV27 combines with J gene TRBJ1-1, with D possibly TRBD1 on 5 matching bases. Germline V lookup: CDR1 MNHEY, CDR2 SMNVEV (reference sequence). This CDR3 spans 14 amino acids. The CDR3 sequence is CASSFRQLNAEAFF. CDR3 nucleotides: TGTGCCAGCAGTTTCCGACAGTTGAACGCTGAAGCTTTCTTT.

The genes are TRBV9 and TRBJ2-1; no reliable D call. The CDR3 extends over 13 amino acids. Trimming took 0 bases from V and 6 from J, leaving 7 bases between them. Per germline, CDR1 SGDLS and CDR2 YYNGEE. In DNA form, the CDR3 reads TGTGCCAGCAGCGTAGTCACCGGCAATGAGCAGTTCTTC. This translates into CASSVVTGNEQFF.

Details on this clonotype: This may be a read error: a much more frequent sequence differs by one nucleotide. V is TRBV10-3 and J is TRBJ1-5, with D perhaps matching TRBD1 (6 bases). The CDR3 loop spans 15 amino acids. Trimming shortened V by 6 bases and J by 0 bases, and 12 bases separated the two germline ends. CDR1 is ENHRY and CDR2 is SYGVKD in the germline V gene. The CDR3 sequence: CAISPTGNSNQPQHF. Here the CDR3 DNA reads TGTGCCATCAGCCCTACAGGGAATAGCAATCAGCCCCAGCATTTT.